The rows below give T cell receptor beta chains drawn from one sample of a study of T cell changes during pregnancy in multiple sclerosis. TCRdb's table, derived via immunoSEQ multiplex PCR, lists solely in-frame clones and lacks some. Of approximately 58,000 clones in the sample, around 92% were seen once. The material was peripheral blood, obtained in the second trimester of pregnancy. The receptors were gathered from a female donor in good health, enrolled as a control in a pregnancy study. Each CDR3 is given with its conserved first and last residue. A D gene is named only where the DNA matches it firmly. A row's size may be missing; if present it is once, few, many or a size class.

v_gene,j_gene,abundance,d_gene,CDR3aa,CDR3nt
TRBV18,TRBJ2-2,NA,TRBD1,CASSLQGAGTGELFF,TGTGCCAGCTCGCTCCAGGGGGCAGGAACCGGGGAGCTGTTTTTT
TRBV29-1,TRBJ1-4,NA,TRBD1,CSVGGTGGEKLFF,TGCAGCGTCGGCGGGACAGGAGGGGAAAAACTGTTTTTT
TRBV29-1,TRBJ2-5,NA,NA,CSVEVGAGETQYF,TGCAGCGTTGAAGTGGGGGCAGGAGAGACCCAGTACTTC
TRBV18,TRBJ2-7,NA,NA,CASSPRDYYEQYF,TGTGCCAGCTCACCGCGGGATTACTACGAGCAGTACTTC
TRBV4-1,TRBJ2-1,NA,TRBD1,CASSAQTKPGQTNNEQFF,TGCGCCAGCAGCGCCCAGACGAAGCCGGGACAGACGAACAATGAGCAGTTCTTC
TRBV6-1,TRBJ2-7,NA,NA,CASSDRSEQYF,TGTGCCAGCAGTGATCGGAGCGAGCAGTACTTC
TRBV7-2,TRBJ1-3,NA,TRBD1,CASSSSGQGNTIYF,TGTGCCAGCAGCTCCTCGGGACAGGGGAACACCATATATTTT
TRBV6-6,TRBJ2-1,once,TRBD2,CASKTSGYMGYNEQFF,TGTGCCAGCAAGACTAGCGGGTATATGGGCTACAATGAGCAGTTCTTC
TRBV6-5,TRBJ1-3,NA,TRBD1,CASSKDRGPGNTIYF,TGTGCCAGCAGTAAAGACAGGGGGCCAGGAAACACCATATATTTT
TRBV6-6,TRBJ2-1,NA,NA,CASLGSDYYNEQFF,TGTGCCAGCCTGGGCAGTGACTACTACAATGAGCAGTTCTTC
TRBV2,TRBJ1-4,few,TRBD1,CASSPETGGKLFF,TGTGCCAGCAGCCCCGAGACAGGGGGAAAACTGTTTTTT
TRBV19,TRBJ1-2,NA,TRBD1,CASSQSGTGGGVDGYTF,TGTGCCAGTAGTCAGTCCGGGACAGGGGGCGGTGTGGATGGCTACACCTTC
TRBV5-1,TRBJ2-1,NA,TRBD2,CASSFAGELNEQFF,TGCGCCAGCAGCTTCGCGGGAGAGCTCAATGAGCAGTTCTTC
TRBV30,TRBJ2-7,NA,TRBD2,CAWSPGLAGGRCDF,TGTGCCTGGAGCCCCGGACTAGCGGGAGGGCGTTGTGACTTC
TRBV7-2,TRBJ2-7,NA,TRBD2,CASSLDQSAGDSYEQYF,TGTGCCAGCAGCTTAGACCAGTCAGCGGGAGATTCCTACGAGCAGTACTTC
TRBV6-5,TRBJ2-2,once,TRBD2,CASSLAGGHGELFF,TGTGCCAGCAGTTTAGCGGGGGGGCACGGGGAGCTGTTTTTT
TRBV28,TRBJ1-2,NA,TRBD1,CATTGGPPWGYTF,TGTGCCACGACAGGGGGCCCCCCATGGGGCTACACCTTC
TRBV5-1,TRBJ1-2,NA,TRBD1,CASSLKGQGDGYTF,TGCGCCAGCAGCTTAAAAGGACAGGGTGATGGCTACACCTTC
TRBV2,TRBJ1-6,NA,NA,CATAVDNSPLHF,TGTGCCACAGCGGTCGATAATTCACCCCTCCACTTT
TRBV9,TRBJ2-5,NA,NA,CASSENRVLDRETQYF,TGTGCCAGCAGCGAGAACAGGGTCTTGGATCGAGAGACCCAGTACTTC
TRBV27,TRBJ2-7,NA,NA,CASSLAYGKFQAAYEQYF,TGTGCCAGCAGTTTGGCGTACGGGAAGTTCCAAGCCGCCTACGAGCAGTACTTC
TRBV28,TRBJ2-2,once,TRBD1,CASSLGGAYTGELFF,TGTGCCAGCAGTCTAGGGGGCGCATACACCGGGGAGCTGTTTTTT
TRBV28,TRBJ1-1,once,TRBD1,CASSLSTRTGGRTEAFF,TGTGCCAGCAGTTTATCTACCCGAACAGGGGGGAGGACTGAAGCTTTCTTT
TRBV7-3,TRBJ2-2,NA,NA,CASSLTPASMNTGELFF,TGTGCCAGCAGCTTAACCCCAGCTAGTATGAACACCGGGGAGCTGTTTTTT
TRBV25-1,TRBJ1-1,once,TRBD1,CASSDHTGVSTEAFF,TGTGCCAGCAGTGACCATACAGGGGTCTCCACTGAAGCTTTCTTT
TRBV11-3,TRBJ2-1,NA,NA,CASSGGASSYNEQFF,TGTGCCAGCAGCGGAGGAGCGAGCTCCTACAATGAGCAGTTCTTC
TRBV13,TRBJ2-1,NA,TRBD1,CASSQTHRPGQGDNEQFF,TGTGCCAGCAGCCAAACCCACCGTCCGGGACAGGGGGACAATGAGCAGTTCTTC
TRBV18,TRBJ1-4,NA,TRBD1,CASSGQTNEKLFF,TGTGCCAGTTCGGGACAGACGAATGAAAAACTGTTTTTT
TRBV28,TRBJ2-7,NA,TRBD2,CASSDRRGRYEQYF,TGTGCCAGCAGCGATCGGCGGGGGAGGTACGAGCAGTACTTC
TRBV6-6,TRBJ2-7,NA,TRBD2,CASSYQAGGSGEQYF,TGTGCCAGCAGTTACCAAGCGGGAGGATCGGGGGAGCAGTACTTC
TRBV6-6,TRBJ2-1,NA,TRBD2,CASSPGGSSYNEQFF,TGTGCCAGCAGCCCGGGGGGTAGCTCCTACAATGAGCAGTTCTTC
TRBV5-6,TRBJ1-1,NA,TRBD1,CASSFVRAGTGRTEAFF,TGTGCCAGCAGCTTCGTCCGAGCCGGGACAGGACGGACTGAAGCTTTCTTT
TRBV18,TRBJ2-3,once,TRBD2,CASSPQPSGVSSTDTQYF,TGTGCCAGCTCACCACAGCCTAGCGGGGTATCTAGCACAGATACGCAGTATTTT
TRBV2,TRBJ2-2,NA,TRBD2,CASSGPAGGTGELFF,TGTGCCAGCAGTGGGCCAGCGGGAGGGACCGGGGAGCTGTTTTTT
TRBV29-1,TRBJ2-7,NA,NA,CSVVRGYEQYF,TGCAGCGTTGTAAGGGGCTACGAGCAGTACTTC
TRBV28,TRBJ1-5,once,TRBD1,CASSSQGAWQPQHF,TGTGCCAGCAGTTCACAGGGGGCTTGGCAGCCCCAGCATTTT
TRBV7-3,TRBJ2-3,NA,TRBD1,CASSSNSKTGIPDTQYF,TGTGCCAGCAGCTCAAACTCGAAGACAGGGATCCCAGATACGCAGTATTTT
TRBV6-6,TRBJ2-5,once,TRBD1,CASKDRGPETQYF,TGTGCCAGCAAAGACAGGGGGCCGGAGACCCAGTACTTC
TRBV27,TRBJ1-5,NA,NA,CASSLQGNDQPQHF,TGTGCCAGCAGTTTGCAGGGGAACGATCAGCCCCAGCATTTT
TRBV29-1,TRBJ2-2,NA,TRBD2,CSVGVLAGAHTGELFF,TGCAGCGTTGGAGTCCTAGCGGGAGCGCACACCGGGGAGCTGTTTTTT
TRBV4-1,TRBJ2-7,NA,TRBD2,CASSQIWTSGGVDTYEQYF,TGCGCCAGCAGCCAAATCTGGACTAGCGGGGGGGTAGACACCTACGAGCAGTACTTC
TRBV5-6,TRBJ2-1,NA,TRBD2,CASSFPIAGGYNEQFF,TGTGCCAGCAGCTTCCCGATTGCGGGGGGATACAATGAGCAGTTCTTC
TRBV7-2,TRBJ1-2,NA,TRBD1,CASSISPGTVPYTF,TGTGCCAGCAGCATATCCCCAGGGACAGTACCCTACACCTTC
TRBV5-4,TRBJ1-2,NA,TRBD1,CASSPGQGTSNYGYTF,TGTGCCAGCAGTCCCGGACAGGGTACCTCAAACTATGGCTACACCTTC
TRBV6-5,TRBJ1-1,few,NA,CASSYSSGDTEAFF,TGTGCCAGCAGTTACTCTTCGGGGGACACTGAAGCTTTCTTT
TRBV29-1,TRBJ2-3,few,TRBD2,CSVDLIAGAADTQYF,TGCAGCGTTGACCTGATAGCGGGAGCGGCAGATACGCAGTATTTT
TRBV4-2,TRBJ2-1,NA,TRBD2,CASSQSGGLAGSNEQFF,TGTGCCAGCAGCCAAAGTGGCGGACTAGCGGGAAGTAATGAGCAGTTCTTC
TRBV10-1,TRBJ1-5,NA,NA,CASSESQSYSNQPQHF,TGCGCCAGCAGTGAGTCGCAGTCATATAGCAATCAGCCCCAGCATTTT
TRBV29-1,TRBJ2-7,NA,NA,CSVEDRELPPRGQYF,TGCAGCGTTGAAGATCGGGAGTTACCCCCTCGCGGGCAGTACTTC
TRBV21-1,TRBJ2-7,NA,NA,CASSSRSGTGPSYEQYF,TGTGCCAGCAGCAGCCGTTCCGGGACAGGGCCTTCCTACGAGCAGTACTTC
TRBV18,TRBJ1-2,NA,TRBD1,CASSPPPGTGPYGYTF,TGTGCCAGCTCACCACCGCCGGGGACAGGCCCCTATGGCTACACCTTC
TRBV4-3,TRBJ2-1,NA,NA,CASSQETSLNEQFF,TGCGCCAGCAGCCAAGAGACTAGTTTAAATGAGCAGTTCTTC